A single sample gave rise to the 29 T cell receptor beta chains below, sequenced in a study of blood T cell repertoires in COVID-19. Clones were read by immunoSEQ multiplex PCR, and TCRdb kept only the in-frame ones, dropping some. Among about 150,000 clones listed, roughly 83% were seen once. The specimen was peripheral blood. Receptors originate from a woman aged 55-69 years with acute or convalescent COVID-19.

Remarks on this clone: The junction departs from germline at one end; a sequencing error may be responsible. The genes are TRBV6-5 and TRBJ1-6; D might be TRBD1 (6 bases). Looked up from germline, CDR1 is MNHEY and CDR2 is SVGAGI. CDR3 length: 12 amino acids. For the CDR3, the DNA is TGTGCCAGCAGTTACTCCCAGGACAGTCCTAGCTTT. It yields the protein CASSYSQDSPSF.

This chain connects TRBV19 to TRBJ1-5; perhaps TRBD1 as D (6 bases). Germline V gene data show CDR1 as LNHDA and CDR2 as SQIVND (reference sequence). CDR3 length: 14 residues. V lost 6 bases and J 8 bases, leaving 17 bases between the germline ends. This chain's CDR3 is CASREQGLVKPQHF. CDR3 nucleotides: TGTGCCAGTAGGGAACAGGGCTTGGTAAAGCCCCAGCATTTT.

This chain links TRBV3-1 (or the pseudogene TRBV3-2) with TRBJ2-2, with a weak D call TRBD1 (5 bases). Trimming removed 3 bases at V and 2 bases at J, with 16 bases between. Germline-derived CDR1 and CDR2 are LGHDT and YNNKEL (reference sequence). The CDR3 length is 17 residues. The DNA for the CDR3 is TGTGCCAGCAGCCAGTATGCAACCAGGGCTAACACCGGGGAGCTGTTTTTT. Its protein product is CASSQYATRANTGELFF.

The rearrangement uses TRBV4-1 and TRBJ2-1; 9 bases agree with TRBD1. The CDR3 is made up of 15 amino acids. J lost 9 bases, V lost 1 base, and 7 bases had no gene match. CDR1 is MGHRA, CDR2 YSYEKL, per germline. The CDR3 nucleotides read TGCGCCAGCAGCCAAGTGGGACAGGGTAGTGCTGAGCAGTTCTTC. It codes for CASSQVGQGSAEQFF.

CDR3 residues: CATSSDRESYGYTF. The DNA of the CDR3 is TGTGCCACCAGCTCCGACAGGGAGAGTTATGGCTACACCTTC. The chain carries TRBV24-1 and TRBJ1-2; 7 bases map to TRBD1. The germline CDR1 and CDR2 sequences are KGHDR and SFDVKD. The CDR3 is 14 residues long. V lost 7 bases, J lost 5 bases, and 9 bases stayed unmatched.

This clone came up once. The genes are TRBV3-1 (or the pseudogene TRBV3-2) and TRBJ2-3; D remains unclear. The CDR3 contains 14 residues. Germline V lookup: CDR1 LGHDT, CDR2 YNNKEL (reference sequence). The ends were cut back, 6 bases at V and 1 base at J, with 11 bases in the middle. The CDR3 protein is CASRPSEGTDTQYF. The DNA of the CDR3 is TGTGCCAGCAGACCTAGTGAAGGCACAGATACGCAGTATTTT.

A word on this clone: A junction boundary mismatches the germline segment, possibly from a read error. The genes are TRBV3-1 (or the pseudogene TRBV3-2) and TRBJ1-5; 8 bases align to TRBD1. The CDR3 consists of 14 residues. Germline lookup yields CDR1 LGHDT and CDR2 YNNKEL (reference sequence). This chain's CDR3 is CASSQGQGRQPQHF. The CDR3 coding sequence is TGTGCCAGCAGTCAAGGACAGGGTCGTCAGCCCCAGCATTTT.

The chain employs TRBV5-4 and TRBJ1-6; D is unclear. This CDR3 is 16 amino acids long. Per the germline V gene, CDR1 is SGHNT and CDR2 is YYREEE (reference sequence). V was cut by 4 bases and J by 8 bases, with 19 bases left in between. CDR3 in DNA: TGTGCCAGCAGCCTGGCCCTTGCGGGCCTAGATTCACCCCTCCACTTT. This sequence encodes CASSLALAGLDSPLHF.

The V and J genes are TRBV5-5 and TRBJ1-3; unclear D gene. The CDR3 is 14 residues long. Trimming took 3 bases from V and 4 from J, leaving 11 bases between them. The germline gives CDR1 SGHKS, CDR2 YYEKEE (reference sequence). The CDR3: CASSSYSSGNTIYF. Written as DNA, the CDR3 is TGTGCCAGCAGCTCCTACAGCTCAGGAAACACCATATATTTT.

The chain is built from TRBV18 and TRBJ1-4; weak D call: TRBD1 (5 bases). This CDR3 has 15 amino acids. Germline CDR1 is KGHSH and CDR2 is LQKENI. The V and J ends lost 3 bases and 3 bases respectively, with 11 bases between them. The CDR3 protein is CASSPGQVSNEKLFF. The CDR3 DNA reads as TGTGCCAGCTCACCCGGACAAGTATCTAATGAAAAACTGTTTTTT.

The CDR3 is CASSLGGFLEKLFF. The CDR3 DNA reads TGCGCCAGCAGCTTGGGAGGGTTTCTGGAGAAACTGTTTTTT. The J gene is TRBJ1-4, the V gene TRBV5-1, with D hard to call. The V end lost 0 bases, the J end lost 11 bases, and 14 bases lay between the germline ends. This CDR3 contains 14 residues. Germline CDR1 SGHRS, CDR2 YFSETQ.

The chain links TRBV18 to TRBJ1-4, with TRBD1 matching 7 bases. The germline gives CDR1 KGHSH, CDR2 LQKENI. Trimming at V came to 11 bases and at J to 5 bases, leaving 5 bases not matched to a gene. The CDR3 length is 12 residues. This CDR3 is CAGDSTNEKLFF. CDR3 in DNA: TGTGCCGGGGACAGCACCAATGAAAAACTGTTTTTT.

The V call is TRBV4-2, the J call TRBJ2-7; TRBD1 is a possible D gene (6 bases). The germline V gene has CDR1 LGHNA and CDR2 YNFKEQ. The CDR3 is made up of 13 amino acids. V lost 4 bases and J 6 bases, leaving 13 bases between the germline ends. CDR3 region: CASSLDSPPEQYF. The CDR3 nucleotides read TGTGCCAGCAGCCTGGACAGTCCTCCCGAGCAGTACTTC.

This sequence joins TRBV5-1 and TRBJ2-1, with TRBD1 matching 7 bases. The CDR3 totals 16 residues. Trimming removed 4 bases from V and 2 bases from J; junction bases left unmatched: 9. Germline-derived CDR1 and CDR2 are SGHRS and YFSETQ. The CDR3: CASSPRERGPYNEQFF. The CDR3 nucleotides read TGCGCCAGCAGCCCCCGGGAAAGGGGGCCCTACAATGAGCAGTTCTTC.

The V gene is TRBV6-5, the J gene TRBJ1-5; no firm D call. The V end lost 4 bases, the J end lost 5 bases, and 15 bases lay between the germline ends. Germline loops: CDR1 MNHEY, CDR2 SVGAGI. There are 15 residues in the CDR3. The CDR3 DNA follows: TGTGCCAGCAGTTCCCTTGGGAGGAGACATCAGCCCCAGCATTTT. This codes for CASSSLGRRHQPQHF.

The rearrangement links TRBV6-5 to TRBJ1-1; D is ambiguous. Per germline, CDR1 MNHEY and CDR2 SVGAGI. CDR3 length: 15 residues. V was trimmed by 2 bases and J by 0 bases, leaving 10 bases between them. The CDR3 protein is CASSYERYMNTEAFF. CDR3 bases: TGTGCCAGCAGTTACGAACGCTATATGAACACTGAAGCTTTCTTT.

The chain has TRBV30 and TRBJ2-5, with D maybe TRBD1 (5 bases). The CDR3 runs to 14 residues. With 5 bases removed from V and 4 bases from J, the gap between germline ends came to 17 bases. Per the germline V gene, CDR1 is GTSNPN and CDR2 is SVGIG (reference sequence). The CDR3 protein is CAWGRIDSRETQYF. The CDR3, as DNA: TGTGCCTGGGGCCGGATCGACAGTAGAGAGACCCAGTACTTC.

The V gene is TRBV7-2, the J gene TRBJ2-2; TRBD2 aligns across 10 bases. Trimming at V came to 3 bases and at J to 5 bases, leaving 3 bases not matched to a gene. This CDR3 is built from 15 residues. Germline CDR1 is SGHTA and CDR2 is FQGNSA. The CDR3 DNA sequence: TGTGCCAGCAGCTTGGGACTAGCGCGGACCGGGGAGCTGTTTTTT. It translates to CASSLGLARTGELFF.

This clone was detected ten times or more. V is TRBV28 and J is TRBJ2-5; 12 bases match TRBD2. The J segment lost 2 bases and the V segment lost 3 bases, leaving 1 base of the junction unmatched. The CDR3 contains 15 residues. Germline V gives CDR1 MDHEN, CDR2 SYDVKM. The chain's CDR3 is CASSLTSGGQETQYF. The DNA for the CDR3 is TGTGCCAGCAGTTTGACTAGCGGGGGTCAAGAGACCCAGTACTTC.

The rearrangement links TRBV3-1 (or the pseudogene TRBV3-2) to TRBJ1-2, with no clear D. Trimming pared 2 bases from V and 4 bases from J, leaving 11 bases between. Germline assignment: CDR1 LGHDT and CDR2 YNNKEL (reference sequence). The CDR3 sequence is 14 residues long. CDR3 amino acids: CASSQILAIYGYTF. Written as DNA, the CDR3 is TGTGCCAGCAGCCAAATTCTGGCCATCTATGGCTACACCTTC.

The J gene is TRBJ2-1, the V gene TRBV6-5; 13 bases map to TRBD2. This CDR3 spans 16 amino acids. J was trimmed by 4 bases and V by 4 bases; bases with no gene match: 4. Germline loops: CDR1 MNHEY, CDR2 SVGAGI. CDR3 amino acids: CASSSRGLAGYNEQFF. The CDR3, as DNA: TGTGCCAGCAGTTCGCGGGGACTAGCGGGATACAATGAGCAGTTCTTC.

This clone was seen a handful of times. V gene TRBV5-1 combines with J gene TRBJ1-4; D is possibly TRBD1 (6 bases). The germline gives CDR1 SGHRS, CDR2 YFSETQ. The CDR3 runs 14 residues. V was shortened by 4 bases and J by 13 bases, with 20 bases between the two germline ends. DNA of the CDR3: TGCGCCAGCAGCCCCGGACAGCGGGACGGGGGACTGTTTTTT. Amino acid sequence: CASSPGQRDGGLFF.

This chain joins TRBV5-6 and TRBJ1-2; the D gene is possibly TRBD1 (6 bases). Deletions cut 0 bases from V and 5 bases from J, with 11 bases between. CDR1 is SGHDT, CDR2 YYEEEE, per germline. This CDR3 contains 14 residues. The CDR3 sequence: CASSLGSGAYGYTF. CDR3 bases: TGTGCCAGCAGCTTGGGGTCAGGGGCATATGGCTACACCTTC.

V usage is TRBV19 and J usage is TRBJ1-6, with TRBD1 matching over 8 bases. Trimming removed 7 bases from V and 4 bases from J; junction bases left unmatched: 3. The germline gives CDR1 LNHDA, CDR2 SQIVND (reference sequence). CDR3 size: 14 residues. CDR3 loop: CASTDRGYNSPLHF. DNA for the CDR3: TGTGCCAGTACAGACAGGGGTTATAATTCACCCCTCCACTTT.

This chain links TRBV19 with TRBJ2-7; D is possibly TRBD1 (6 bases). CDR1 is LNHDA and CDR2 is SQIVND in the germline V gene (reference sequence). V lost 3 bases, J lost 3 bases, and 12 bases lay in between. The length of the CDR3 is 14 residues. The CDR3 DNA is TGTGCCAGTAGTATTTTCGGACAGCTCTACGAGCAGTACTTC. Its translation: CASSIFGQLYEQYF.

The chain carries TRBV6-1 and TRBJ1-2; D not certain. Germline CDR1 is MNHNS and CDR2 is SASEGT. V dropped 1 base and J dropped 8 bases, with 11 bases sitting between them. The CDR3 is made up of 13 amino acids. CDR3 DNA sequence: TGTGCCAGCAGTGAAGTCCCCCCTCGGGGCTACACCTTC. Translating it yields CASSEVPPRGYTF.

This chain joins TRBV15 and TRBJ2-5, with 10 bases lining up with TRBD2. CDR3 length: 17 amino acids. J was trimmed by 1 base and V by 1 base; bases with no gene match: 6. Germline V CDR1 and CDR2: LNHNV, YYDKDF (reference sequence). The CDR3 DNA reads TGTGCCACCAGCAGAGGTAGCGGGGGGTTGTCCCAAGAGACCCAGTACTTC. This sequence encodes CATSRGSGGLSQETQYF.

The rearrangement links TRBV9 to TRBJ1-3, with 8 positions matching TRBD1. V trimming: 3 bases; J trimming: 2 bases; junction bases outside the gene matches: 4. Germline CDR1 reads SGDLS; CDR2 reads YYNGEE. CDR3 length equals 15 residues. This CDR3 is CASSASDRAGNTIYF. The CDR3 DNA is TGTGCCAGCAGCGCCTCGGACAGGGCTGGAAACACCATATATTTT.

This clone was detected only a few times. The chain couples TRBV1 to TRBJ1-4; the D call TRBD1 from the table was never checked on the DNA. TRBV1 is a listed pseudogene. This CDR3 region has 17 residues. The CDR3 bases are TGCACCAGCAGCCAAGATCGGAGAGACCCTAGGGGTGAAAAACTGTTTTTT. Amino acids: CTSSQDRRDPRGEKLFF.